Ten or more counts support the clone carrying this T cell receptor beta chain. Its antigen is unidentified. The data belong to a study of neurological immune-mediated disorders. The sample's time point: longitudinal time-point 1 (baseline). Findings of the study overall: CDR3 amino acid sequences found in expanded clones were never shared across subjects, suggesting private repertoires in all groups. TCR clonal expansion peaked in HTLV-1-associated myelopathy patients and was lowest in multiple sclerosis patients.

Each TCR transcript was tagged with a 10-nucleotide random UMI during 5'RACE. Every sequencing run produced over 170 million TCR-beta sequences, and the sequences from any one run covered 15-18 subjects. MiXCR was run by TCRdb on the 5' RACE reads, yielding one entry per CDR3 protein. The sample includes around 71,000 distinct CDR3 sequences, around 13% seen only once; the top ten take approximately 4.2%. The sample comprised PBMCs. This clonotype was obtained from a female donor with HTLV-1-associated myelopathy (HAM/TSP).

In nucleotides, the CDR3 is TGCAGTGCTAGAACCCGCGACAGTCGCTACGAGCAGTACTTC. As protein: CSARTRDSRYEQYF. The gene calls are TRBV20-1 and TRBJ2-7, with D possibly TRBD1 on 5 matching bases. The CDR3 is 14 residues long. V was shortened by 2 bases and J by 3 bases, with 14 bases between the two germline ends. Germline CDR1 is DFQATT and CDR2 is SNEGSKA (reference sequence).